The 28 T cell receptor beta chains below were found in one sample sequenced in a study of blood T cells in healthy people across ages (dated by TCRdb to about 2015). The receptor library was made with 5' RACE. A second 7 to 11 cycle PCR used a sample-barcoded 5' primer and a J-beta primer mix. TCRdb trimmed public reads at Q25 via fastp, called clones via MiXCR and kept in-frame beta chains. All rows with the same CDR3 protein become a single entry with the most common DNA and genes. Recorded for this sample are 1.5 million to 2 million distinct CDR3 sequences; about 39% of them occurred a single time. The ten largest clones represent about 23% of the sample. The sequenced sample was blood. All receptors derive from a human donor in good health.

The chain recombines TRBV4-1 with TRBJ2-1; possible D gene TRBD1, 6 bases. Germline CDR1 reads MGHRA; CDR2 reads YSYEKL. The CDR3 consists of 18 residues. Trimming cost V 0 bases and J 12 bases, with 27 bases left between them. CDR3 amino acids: CASSQDLPAGGTSVGQFF. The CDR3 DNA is TGCGCCAGCAGCCAAGATTTGCCGGCTGGTGGGACATCAGTCGGGCAGTTCTTC.

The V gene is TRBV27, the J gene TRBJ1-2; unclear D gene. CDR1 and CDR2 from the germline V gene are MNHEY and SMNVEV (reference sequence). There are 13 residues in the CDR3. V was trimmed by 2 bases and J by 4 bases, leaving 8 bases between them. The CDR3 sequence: CASSLKRSYGYTF. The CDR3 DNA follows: TGTGCCAGCAGTTTAAAACGGAGCTATGGCTACACCTTC.

CDR3 sequence reads: CATSEPTGNYEQYF. For the CDR3, the DNA is TGTGCCACCAGTGAGCCGACAGGAAACTACGAGCAGTACTTC. The V gene is TRBV24-1, the J gene TRBJ2-7; a weak D match, TRBD1 (6 bases). V was cut by 4 bases and J by 3 bases, with 12 bases left in between. The germline gives CDR1 KGHDR, CDR2 SFDVKD. The CDR3 is made up of 14 amino acids.

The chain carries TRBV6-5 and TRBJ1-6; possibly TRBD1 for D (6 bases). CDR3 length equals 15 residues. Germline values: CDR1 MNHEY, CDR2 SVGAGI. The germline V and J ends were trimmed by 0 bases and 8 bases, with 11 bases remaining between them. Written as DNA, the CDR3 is TGTGCCAGCAGTTACTCAACAGGGAAGGATTCACCCCTCCACTTT. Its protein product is CASSYSTGKDSPLHF.

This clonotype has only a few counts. CDR3 residues: CASSRQTGSTDTQYF. DNA of the CDR3: TGCGCCAGCAGCCGACAGACAGGGAGCACAGATACGCAGTATTTT. The chain links TRBV4-3 to TRBJ2-3; TRBD1 matches at 7 bases. Germline V CDR1 and CDR2: LGHNA, YSLEER. V was clipped by 4 bases and J by 0 bases; unmatched bases: 4. The CDR3 consists of 15 residues.

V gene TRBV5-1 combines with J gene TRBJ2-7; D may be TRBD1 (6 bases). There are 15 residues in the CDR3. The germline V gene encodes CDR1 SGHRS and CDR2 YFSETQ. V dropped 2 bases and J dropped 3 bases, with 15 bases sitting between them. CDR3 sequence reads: CASSLSAGAFYEQYF. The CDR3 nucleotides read TGCGCCAGCAGCTTATCGGCAGGGGCTTTCTACGAGCAGTACTTC.

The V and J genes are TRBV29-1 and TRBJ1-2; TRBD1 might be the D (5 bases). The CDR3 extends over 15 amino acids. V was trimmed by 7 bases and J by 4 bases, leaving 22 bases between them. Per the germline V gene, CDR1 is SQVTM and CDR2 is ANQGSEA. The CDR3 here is CSAQEGPGVFYGYTF. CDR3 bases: TGCAGCGCACAGGAGGGACCGGGGGTCTTCTATGGCTACACCTTC.

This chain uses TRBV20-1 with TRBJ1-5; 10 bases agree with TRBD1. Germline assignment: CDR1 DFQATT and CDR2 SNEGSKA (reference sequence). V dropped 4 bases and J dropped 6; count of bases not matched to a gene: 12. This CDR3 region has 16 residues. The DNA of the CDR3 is TGCAGTGCTACCGGGACAGGGGAGATGAGGGGTCAGCCCCAGCATTTT. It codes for CSATGTGEMRGQPQHF.

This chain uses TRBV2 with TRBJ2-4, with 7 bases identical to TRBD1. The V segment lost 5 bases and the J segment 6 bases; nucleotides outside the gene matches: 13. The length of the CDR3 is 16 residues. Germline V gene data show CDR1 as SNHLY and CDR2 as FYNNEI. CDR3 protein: CASSPPRTGQINIQYF. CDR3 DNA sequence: TGTGCCAGCAGTCCACCCCGGACAGGACAAATAAACATTCAGTACTTC.

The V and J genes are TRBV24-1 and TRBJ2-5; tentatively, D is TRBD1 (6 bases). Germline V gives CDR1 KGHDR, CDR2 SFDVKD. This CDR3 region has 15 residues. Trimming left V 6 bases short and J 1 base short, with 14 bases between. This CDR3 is CATSSRGGSQETQYF. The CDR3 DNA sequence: TGTGCCACCAGTTCCAGGGGTGGCAGCCAAGAGACCCAGTACTTC.

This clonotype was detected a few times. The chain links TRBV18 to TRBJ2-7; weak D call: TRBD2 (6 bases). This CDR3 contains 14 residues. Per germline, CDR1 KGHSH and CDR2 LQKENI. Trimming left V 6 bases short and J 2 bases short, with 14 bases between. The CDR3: CASSGLASTYEQYF. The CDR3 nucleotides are TGTGCCAGCTCTGGGCTAGCGTCTACCTACGAGCAGTACTTC.

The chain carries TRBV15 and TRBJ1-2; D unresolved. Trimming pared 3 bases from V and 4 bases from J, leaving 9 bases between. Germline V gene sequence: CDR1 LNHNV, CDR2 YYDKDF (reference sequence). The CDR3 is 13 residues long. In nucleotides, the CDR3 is TGTGCCACCAGCAGCGGGAACCCCTATGGCTACACCTTC. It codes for CATSSGNPYGYTF. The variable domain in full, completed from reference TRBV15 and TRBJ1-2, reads DAMVIQNPRYQVTQFGKPVTLSCSQTLNHNVMYWYQQKSSQAPKLLFHYYDKDFNNEADTPDNFQSRRPNTSFCFLDIRSPGLGDTAMYLCATSSGNPYGYTFGSGTRLTVV.

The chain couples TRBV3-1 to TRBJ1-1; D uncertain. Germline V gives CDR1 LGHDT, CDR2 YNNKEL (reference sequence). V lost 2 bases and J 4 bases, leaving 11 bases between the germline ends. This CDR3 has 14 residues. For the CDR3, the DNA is TGTGCCAGCAGCCAAACTACAAAGGGCACTGAAGCTTTCTTT. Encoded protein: CASSQTTKGTEAFF.

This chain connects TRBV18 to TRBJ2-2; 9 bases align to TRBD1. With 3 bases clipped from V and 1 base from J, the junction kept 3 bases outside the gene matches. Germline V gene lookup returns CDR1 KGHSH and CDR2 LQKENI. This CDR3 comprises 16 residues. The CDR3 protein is CASSPTDRGNTGELFF. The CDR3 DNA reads TGTGCCAGCTCACCCACGGACAGGGGGAACACCGGGGAGCTGTTTTTT.

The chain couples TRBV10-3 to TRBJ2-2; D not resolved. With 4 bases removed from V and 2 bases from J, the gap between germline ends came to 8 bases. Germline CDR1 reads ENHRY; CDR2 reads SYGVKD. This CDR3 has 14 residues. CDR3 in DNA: TGTGCCATCAGTGGAACAGAAAACACCGGGGAGCTGTTTTTT. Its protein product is CAISGTENTGELFF.

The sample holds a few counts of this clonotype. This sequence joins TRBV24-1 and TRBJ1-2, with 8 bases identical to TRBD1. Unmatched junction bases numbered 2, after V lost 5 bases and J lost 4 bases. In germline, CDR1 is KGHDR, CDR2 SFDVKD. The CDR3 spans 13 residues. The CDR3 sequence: CATSGQGTYGYTF. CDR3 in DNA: TGTGCCACCAGTGGACAGGGGACCTATGGCTACACCTTC.

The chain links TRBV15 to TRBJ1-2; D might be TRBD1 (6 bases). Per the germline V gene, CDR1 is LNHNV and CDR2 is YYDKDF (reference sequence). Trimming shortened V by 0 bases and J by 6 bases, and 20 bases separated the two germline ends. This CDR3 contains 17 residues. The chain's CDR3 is CATSRDRAQGLGNGYTF. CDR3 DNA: TGTGCCACCAGCAGAGATCGGGCACAGGGCCTGGGAAATGGCTACACCTTC.

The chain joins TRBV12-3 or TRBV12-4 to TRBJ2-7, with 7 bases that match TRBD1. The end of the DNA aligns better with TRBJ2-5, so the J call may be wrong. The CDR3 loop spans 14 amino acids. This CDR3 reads CASSPDRVYETQYF. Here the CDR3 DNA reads TGTGCCAGCAGTCCCGACAGGGTCTACGAGACCCAGTACTTC.

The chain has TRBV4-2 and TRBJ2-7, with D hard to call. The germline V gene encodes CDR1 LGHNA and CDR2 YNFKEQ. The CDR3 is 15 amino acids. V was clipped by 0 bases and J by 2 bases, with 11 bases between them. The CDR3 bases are TGTGCCAGCAGCCAAGATCTCCTGGAAACCTACGAGCAGTACTTC. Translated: CASSQDLLETYEQYF.

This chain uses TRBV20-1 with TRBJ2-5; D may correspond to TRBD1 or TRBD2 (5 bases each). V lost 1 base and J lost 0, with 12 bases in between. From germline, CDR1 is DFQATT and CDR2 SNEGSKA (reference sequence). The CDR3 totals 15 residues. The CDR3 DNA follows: TGCAGTGCTAGAGGACCTCGAGGGGACCAAGAGACCCAGTACTTC. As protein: CSARGPRGDQETQYF.

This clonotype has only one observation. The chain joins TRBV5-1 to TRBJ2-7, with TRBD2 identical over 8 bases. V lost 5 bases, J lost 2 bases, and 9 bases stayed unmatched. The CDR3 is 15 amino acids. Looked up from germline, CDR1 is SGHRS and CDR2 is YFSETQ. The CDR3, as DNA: TGCGCCAGCAGTTACGTGCGGGGGGAGGCCTACGAGCAGTACTTC. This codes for CASSYVRGEAYEQYF.

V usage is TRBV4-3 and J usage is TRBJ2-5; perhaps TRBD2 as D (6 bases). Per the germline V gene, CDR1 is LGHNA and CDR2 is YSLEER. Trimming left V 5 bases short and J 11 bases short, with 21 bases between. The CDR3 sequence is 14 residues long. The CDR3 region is CASSALGTPNEQYF. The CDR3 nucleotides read TGCGCCAGCAGCGCACTCGGGACTCCCAATGAGCAGTACTTC.

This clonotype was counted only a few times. The CDR3 loop is CASKGGAWLPNGYTF. In nucleotides, the CDR3 is TGTGCCAGCAAGGGCGGGGCATGGCTCCCGAATGGCTACACCTTC. The genes are TRBV5-5 and TRBJ1-2; tentative D call: TRBD1 (5 bases). Trimming left V 6 bases short and J 6 bases short, with 21 bases between. This CDR3 contains 15 residues. The germline V gene has CDR1 SGHKS and CDR2 YYEKEE (reference sequence).

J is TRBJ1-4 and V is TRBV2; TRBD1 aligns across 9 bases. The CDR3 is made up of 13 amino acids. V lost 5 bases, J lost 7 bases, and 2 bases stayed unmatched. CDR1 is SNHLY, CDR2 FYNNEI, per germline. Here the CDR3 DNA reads TGTGCCAGCAGTTGGACAGGGGTTGAAAAACTGTTTTTT. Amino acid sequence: CASSWTGVEKLFF.

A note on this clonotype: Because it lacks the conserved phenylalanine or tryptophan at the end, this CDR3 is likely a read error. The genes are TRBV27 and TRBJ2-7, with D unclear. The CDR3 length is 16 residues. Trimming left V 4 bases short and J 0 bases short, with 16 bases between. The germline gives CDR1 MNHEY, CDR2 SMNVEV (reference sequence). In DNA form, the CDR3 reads TGTGCCAGCAGTTCAAACGGGCTACCGTACTCCTACGAGCAGTACTGC. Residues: CASSSNGLPYSYEQYC.

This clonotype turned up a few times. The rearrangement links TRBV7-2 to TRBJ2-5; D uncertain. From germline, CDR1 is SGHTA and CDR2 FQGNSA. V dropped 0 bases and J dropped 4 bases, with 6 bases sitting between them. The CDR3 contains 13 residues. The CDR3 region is CASSLAWSETQYF. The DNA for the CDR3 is TGTGCCAGCAGCTTAGCGTGGTCAGAGACCCAGTACTTC.

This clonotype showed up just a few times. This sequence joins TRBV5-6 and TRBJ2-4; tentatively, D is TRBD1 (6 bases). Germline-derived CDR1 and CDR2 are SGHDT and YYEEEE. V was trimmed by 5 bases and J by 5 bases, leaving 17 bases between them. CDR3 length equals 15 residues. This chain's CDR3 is CASSLNTGLQNIQYF. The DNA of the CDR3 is TGTGCCAGCAGTTTGAATACAGGGTTGCAAAACATTCAGTACTTC.

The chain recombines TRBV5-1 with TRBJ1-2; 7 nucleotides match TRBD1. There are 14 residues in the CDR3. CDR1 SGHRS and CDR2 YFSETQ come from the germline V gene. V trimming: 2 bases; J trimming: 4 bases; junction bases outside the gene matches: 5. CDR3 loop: CASSFDRASYGYTF. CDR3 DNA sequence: TGCGCCAGCAGCTTTGACAGGGCTAGCTATGGCTACACCTTC.